This TCR beta chain was retrieved from a study of blood T cell repertoires in COVID-19. Study in general: Samples representing acute and convalescent COVID-19 were sourced from the United States, Italy and Spain.

Enrollees, about 18 to 90 years old, lived in about two dozen US areas. Cohorts were based on clinical histories the participants reported. It was within 2 weeks before study entry that exposed participants met a COVID-19 case. Sequencing was performed with immunoSEQ multiplex PCR; in TCRdb, only in-frame clones are kept and a portion is missing. The data show some 190,000 clones, approximately 80% seen once. This CDR3 contains 15 residues. V lost 4 bases to trimming and J lost 6 bases; unmatched junction nucleotides: 11. Germline-derived CDR1 and CDR2 are KGHDR and SFDVKD. The chain employs TRBV24-1 and TRBJ2-7; 7 bases line up with TRBD2. This receptor was identified in a man aged 55 to 70 who had been exposed to COVID-19. The sequenced sample consisted of PBMCs or T cells enriched from blood (not recorded which). The CDR3 protein is CATSDAKGRAPEQYF. The CDR3 DNA sequence: TGTGCCACCAGTGACGCCAAAGGGAGGGCCCCCGAGCAGTACTTC.